The clone carrying this TCR beta chain was seen a few times. Antigen specificity is unknown. TCRdb re-called the 5' RACE reads with MiXCR, one entry per CDR3 protein. In the table there are 190,000 or so distinct CDR3 sequences, about 10% of which are singletons. Losses at the gene ends were 4 bases for V and 7 bases for J; bases not matched to a gene: 8. The CDR3 loop spans 15 amino acids. The germline V gene has CDR1 MNHNS and CDR2 SASEGT. This record comes from a study of T-cell memory formation after mild COVID-19. On the study more broadly: The two donors had largely donor-specific TCR clusters. General observations from the study: Still unconfirmed is whether the second-wave clones peaking on day 37 recognized SARS-CoV-2. Clones that shrank (day 15 to 85) were balanced CD4/CD8, whereas later expanders leaned CD4+.

This TCR came from a man between 18 and 29 years old who had mild COVID-19 (a few samples of this study predate the infection). Cell type and time point are not known. This rearrangement joins TRBV6-1 to TRBJ2-1, with 9 bases fitting TRBD2. Sequenced material: PBMCs or a T cell subset sorted from them (not recorded which). The CDR3 region is CASSVVGGGENEQFF. CDR3 nucleotide sequence: TGTGCCAGCAGTGTAGTTGGCGGGGGGGAAAATGAGCAGTTCTTC.